This T cell receptor beta chain is drawn from a study of blood T cell repertoires in COVID-19. Overall study context: Acute and convalescent COVID-19 specimens originated in the United States, Italy and Spain. Sources were T cells, B-cell-depleted T cells, or PBMCs; the material itself was cDNA or gDNA.

The germline gives CDR1 DFQATT, CDR2 SNEGSKA (reference sequence). Between the trimmed V and J ends, which lost 3 bases and 1 base, there was a span of 10 bases. The CDR3 spans 13 residues. Original processing notes: From reference gene primer amplification, estimates of nucleated cell counts were derived. The data were produced by immunoSEQ multiplex PCR, yet TCRdb's version contains in-frame clones alone and is incomplete. V and J calls plus clone size are reproduced from that table; the DNA served to infer D and trimming. The top ten clones hold around 7% of a sample with roughly 150,000 clones, 70% to 90% of them seen once. While infection was still active, Seattle patients were enrolled and then followed longitudinally.

The TCR was taken from a man at least 80 years old with COVID-19, enrolled during active disease. This sequence joins TRBV20-1 and TRBJ2-7; no clear D. The sequenced sample consisted of peripheral blood. The CDR3 sequence: CSASPGGSYEQYF. CDR3 DNA sequence: TGCAGTGCTAGTCCGGGTGGATCCTACGAGCAGTACTTC.